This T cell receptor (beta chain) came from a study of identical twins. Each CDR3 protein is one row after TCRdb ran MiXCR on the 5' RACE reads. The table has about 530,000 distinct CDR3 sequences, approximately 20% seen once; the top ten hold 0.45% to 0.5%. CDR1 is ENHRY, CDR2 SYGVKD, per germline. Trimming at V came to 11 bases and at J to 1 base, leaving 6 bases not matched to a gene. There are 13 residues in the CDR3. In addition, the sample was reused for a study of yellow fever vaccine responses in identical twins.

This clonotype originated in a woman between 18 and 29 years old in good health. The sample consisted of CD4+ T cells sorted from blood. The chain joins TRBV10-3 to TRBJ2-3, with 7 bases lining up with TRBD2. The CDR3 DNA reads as TGTGCCGCAGGACTAGTGGGCACAGATACGCAGTATTTT. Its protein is CAAGLVGTDTQYF.